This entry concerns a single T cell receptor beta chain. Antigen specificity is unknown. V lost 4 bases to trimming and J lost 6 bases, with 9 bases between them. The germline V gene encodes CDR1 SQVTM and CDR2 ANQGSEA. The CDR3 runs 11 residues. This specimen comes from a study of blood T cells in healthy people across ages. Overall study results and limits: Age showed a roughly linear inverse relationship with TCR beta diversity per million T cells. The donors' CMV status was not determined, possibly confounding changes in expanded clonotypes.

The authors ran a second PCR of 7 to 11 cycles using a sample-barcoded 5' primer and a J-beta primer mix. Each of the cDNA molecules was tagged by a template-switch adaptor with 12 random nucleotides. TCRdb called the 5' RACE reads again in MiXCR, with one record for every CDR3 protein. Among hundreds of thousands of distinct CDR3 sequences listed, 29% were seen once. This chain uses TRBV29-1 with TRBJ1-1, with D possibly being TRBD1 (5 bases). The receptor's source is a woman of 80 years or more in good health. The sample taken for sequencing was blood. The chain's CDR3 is CSVVGGSEAFF. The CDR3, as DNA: TGCAGCGTTGTTGGGGGGTCTGAAGCTTTCTTT.